Presented here are 10 T cell receptor beta chains from one specimen sequenced in a study of OX40 agonist ivuxolimab in advanced cancers. Produced via immunoSEQ multiplex PCR; TCRdb's table is partial and in-frame only. The repertoire holds roughly 30,000 clones, with about 88% as singletons. This specimen was CD4+ or CD8+ T cells sorted from blood, taken in a trial of the OX40 agonist ivuxolimab. All receptors derive from an adult with an advanced solid tumor such as melanoma, head and neck, liver or kidney cancer.

In its sample, this clone is medium-sized. This may be a read error: a much more frequent sequence differs by one nucleotide. This chain joins TRBV6-1 and TRBJ1-1; D perhaps matches TRBD1 (6 bases). Trimming took 6 bases from V and 1 from J, leaving 6 bases between them. Germline CDR1 reads MNHNS; CDR2 reads SASEGT. This CDR3 is 12 amino acids long. The CDR3 spells CASRTGNTEAFF. CDR3 nucleotide sequence: TGTGCCAGCAGGACAGGGAACACTGAAGCTTTCTTT.

The chain is built from TRBV27 and TRBJ1-1, with D possibly matching TRBD1 (6 bases). CDR1 MNHEY and CDR2 SMNVEV come from the germline V gene (reference sequence). The CDR3 is 16 residues long. V was clipped by 1 base and J by 4 bases, with 16 bases between them. The CDR3 nucleotides are TGTGCCAGCAGTTTATTAAGAGGGGGAGAGGCCACTGAAGCTTTCTTT. Translation: CASSLLRGGEATEAFF.

This chain joins TRBV20-1 and TRBJ2-2; D is undetermined. This CDR3 has 11 residues. Germline V lookup: CDR1 DFQATT, CDR2 SNEGSKA (reference sequence). V lost 3 bases and J 8 bases, leaving 7 bases between the germline ends. The CDR3 loop is CSARWRGELFF. In DNA form, the CDR3 reads TGCAGTGCTAGGTGGAGAGGGGAGCTGTTTTTT.

There are a few counts of this clone. This rearrangement joins TRBV4-1 to TRBJ1-5; 11 bases agree with TRBD1. Germline V CDR1 and CDR2: MGHRA, YSYEKL. The CDR3 covers 15 residues. The trim removed 4 bases at V and 6 bases at J, leaving 5 bases unmatched. As DNA, the CDR3 is TGCGCCAGCAGCCCATTAGGACAGGGGGCTCAGCCCCAGCATTTT. Protein sequence: CASSPLGQGAQPQHF.

This clone appeared a few times. The genes are TRBV29-1 and TRBJ2-5; 7 bases align to TRBD2. The V gene end was trimmed by 3 bases and the J gene end by 5 bases; junction bases not matched to a gene: 12. Germline CDR1 SQVTM, CDR2 ANQGSEA. The CDR3 sequence is 15 residues long. The CDR3 DNA reads TGCAGCGTTGACGCGGGAGATGGGGTAGAGGAGACCCAGTACTTC. As protein: CSVDAGDGVEETQYF. The full variable domain, rest sourced from reference TRBV29-1 and TRBJ2-5, is SAVISQKPSRDICQRGTSLTIQCQVDSQVTMMFWYRQQPGQSLTLIATANQGSEATYESGFVIDKFPISRPNLTFSTLTVSNMSPEDSSIYLCSVDAGDGVEETQYFGPGTRLLVL.

This chain connects TRBV28 to TRBJ2-2, with 8 bases that match TRBD2. Germline CDR1 is MDHEN and CDR2 is SYDVKM. Trimming at V came to 1 base and at J to 4 bases, leaving 2 bases not matched to a gene. The CDR3 sequence is 15 residues long. CDR3 nucleotides: TGTGCCAGCAGTTTATCGGCGGGAGGCACCGGGGAGCTGTTTTTT. It translates to CASSLSAGGTGELFF.

The chain couples TRBV30 to TRBJ2-1, with 7 nucleotides matching TRBD2. The V gene end was trimmed by 5 bases and the J gene end by 1 base; junction bases not matched to a gene: 5. From germline, CDR1 is GTSNPN and CDR2 SVGIG (reference sequence). This CDR3 contains 14 residues. CDR3 loop: CAWDGGRSYNEQFF. The CDR3 region has the DNA TGTGCCTGGGACGGGGGGAGGTCCTACAATGAGCAGTTCTTC.

The chain uses TRBV9 and TRBJ2-7; D may be TRBD2 (6 bases). CDR1 and CDR2 from the germline V gene are SGDLS and YYNGEE. This CDR3 contains 14 residues. V lost 2 bases, J lost 3 bases, and 12 bases lay in between. The CDR3 here is CASSVGGSGYEQYF. The CDR3 bases are TGTGCCAGCAGCGTGGGCGGTAGCGGCTACGAGCAGTACTTC.

CDR3 in DNA: TGTGCCAGCAGTTCACCTAGTTATCACAATGAGCAGTTCTTC. The encoded protein is CASSSPSYHNEQFF. V usage is TRBV6-5 and J usage is TRBJ2-1, with D uncertain. Germline CDR1 MNHEY, CDR2 SVGAGI. V lost 4 bases and J lost 5, with 12 bases in between. The CDR3 loop spans 14 amino acids.

As DNA, the CDR3 is TGTGCCAGTAGTACTCAGGGGGCGAGATGGACTGAAGCTTTCTTT. It yields the protein CASSTQGARWTEAFF. This chain links TRBV19 with TRBJ1-1, with TRBD1 matching 8 bases. In germline, CDR1 is LNHDA, CDR2 SQIVND (reference sequence). The CDR3 consists of 15 residues. Unmatched junction bases numbered 9, after V lost 4 bases and J lost 5 bases. Full variable domain (outside the CDR3, taken from reference TRBV19 and TRBJ1-1): DGGITQSPKYLFRKEGQNVTLSCEQNLNHDAMYWYRQDPGQGLRLIYYSQIVNDFQKGDIAEGYSVSREKKESFPLTVTSAQKNPTAFYLCASSTQGARWTEAFFGQGTRLTVV.